This paragraph reports one T cell receptor (beta chain). What it binds is unknown. A read error may explain this, as a much larger clone is one base away. The data derive from a study of T cells in Graves' hyperthyroidism and ophthalmopathy. Overall study findings and caveats: In simple terms, a model built on 13 V-J features told ophthalmopathy apart from stable hyperthyroidism.

In making diagnoses, clinical symptoms, serum thyroxine and TRAb, thyroid ultrasound and orbital computed tomography were all used. Germline V gives CDR1 SGHNT, CDR2 YYREEE (reference sequence). The CDR3 has 14 amino acids. Researchers amplified the TCR beta CDR3 regions from RNA transcripts. The TCR CDR3 was amplified in a first-round RT-PCR using the HTBI primer set. MiXCR, applied by TCRdb to the multiplex PCR reads, yields one record per CDR3 protein. The sample gives 350,000 to 400,000 distinct CDR3 sequences, around 14% of which show up once; about 30% is in the top ten. The sequence was collected from a woman younger than 45 with Graves' hyperthyroidism. The chain has TRBV5-4 and TRBJ2-1, with D unresolved. The specimen sequenced was blood. The CDR3 coding sequence is TGTGCCTGCAGCCCATCGGCGGATTACAATGAGCAGTTCTTC. Translating it yields CACSPSADYNEQFF.